The entry below describes one TCR beta chain. Its cognate antigen has yet to be identified. No per-base quality is available; no much larger clone lies one base away. A fixed 350 ng of DNA was loaded for every bulk PBMC sample. The immunoSEQ TCRb Assay kit was used according to manufacturer instructions to amplify TCR beta CDR3 sequences from genomic DNA. The KAPA Library Quantification Kit for Illumina platforms was used to quantify pooled libraries by qPCR. Pooled libraries were clustered at 0.6-1.1 pM and sequenced on an Illumina NextSeq 500. The authors processed their data as follows. The TCR data were analyzed using immunoSEQ ANALYZER and the R LymphoSeq package. A rearrangement efficiency score was calculated as productive divided by the sum of productive and non-productive CDR3 sequences. Within each patient, timepoints were compared pairwise for clonality, measured with the Gini coefficient, and for diversity, measured with the Renyi index at alpha=1. In LymphoSeq, clonal relatedness was computed with an edit distance of 3 and repertoire similarity was computed with the Bhattacharyya coefficient. To classify response, a linear discriminant analysis based on week-3 changes in clonality and diversity was built with the R MASS and caret packages. The clones in this table, taken by TCRdb from immuneACCESS, are in-frame only. Not every clone is retained; where verified, under half of the shortfall comes from an unresolved V gene, and the cause of the rest is unknown. That table gives V, J and clone size, and the DNA gave D and trimming. The sample table shows 7,500 to 9,000 clones, and 85% are seen once. The biggest ten clones account for more than 3% of the sample.

Per the germline V gene (reference sequence), LNHNV is the CDR1 and YYDKDF is the CDR2. Trimming at the junction amounts to 0 bases on V and 4 bases on J, and the germline ends lie 15 bases apart. Its CDR3 holds 16 amino acids, cysteine through phenylalanine. Just CDR3 DNA is preserved here, 48 bases in frame from base 1. The data stem from a study of blood T cell dynamics during melanoma immunotherapy (dated by TCRdb to the early 2020s). Broadly, across the study: Patients with metastatic melanoma were treated with first-line pembrolizumab or nivolumab plus ipilimumab as standard of care in the United Kingdom. To identify early correlates of response, the study profiled peripheral T cell receptor repertoires in patients with metastatic melanoma before and after one cycle of checkpoint inhibitor therapy. Consecutive patients formed a training cohort, and a further independent group of patients from the same centre was pooled into an external validation set.

Overall study outcomes, separate from this receptor: Unlike progressors, patients who went on to achieve disease control showed a bifurcated reorganization of the PBMC repertoire at W3, with either increased clonality or increased diversity. The relatively small sample size was acknowledged as potentially limiting generalization of the results. The study could not determine whether the T cell clones driving repertoire changes were melanoma-specific or reflected general immune activation.

Interpreted using the paper, the time point label stands for: week 3, after first cycle of checkpoint inhibitor. Blood was sampled before treatment (T0) and at week 3 (W3), after the first cycle of checkpoint blockade. Except for a couple of patients with rapid clinical progression, response was assessed 12 weeks after the first infusion by RECIST 1.1; disease control meant complete response, partial response or stable disease. Patients were excluded for prior systemic cancer treatment, concomitant immunosuppressant therapy or synchronous other active malignancies. To track both circulating cells and T cell turnover, TCR beta was sequenced from bulk PBMC as well as from plasma cell-free DNA. Lymphoprep and SepMate tubes were used to isolate PBMC from blood, and red cell lysis was then performed. QIAamp DNA Blood Mini kits were used to extract DNA from PBMC and sorted T cell subsets.

The sequence came from a human donor with melanoma. The source material was blood, sampled from a patient treated with checkpoint blockade. Rearrangement joined TRBV15 to TRBJ1-2, and the D gene may be TRBD1, 6 bases matching. The CDR3 reads as follows: CATSRDGQGLTYGYTF. The nucleotide sequence is TGTGCCACCAGCAGAGATGGGCAGGGGTTGACCTATGGCTACACCTTC.